The 21 T cell receptor beta chains given below trace back to one sample, sequenced in a study of CD8 T cells in Susac syndrome. Random-hexamer reverse transcription was applied to roughly 0.5 to 1 ug RNA. TCRdb redid the calling of the immunoSEQ multiplex PCR reads with MiXCR, one entry per CDR3 protein. The repertoire holds about 150,000 distinct CDR3 sequences, with nearly 97% as singletons. Material for sequencing was CD8+ T cells from PBMCs. Receptors were obtained from a human donor with multiple sclerosis.

The chain couples TRBV20-1 to TRBJ2-5; D is uncertain. Germline lookup yields CDR1 DFQATT and CDR2 SNEGSKA (reference sequence). The CDR3 runs to 12 residues. V gave up 4 bases and J gave up 0 bases, with 6 bases separating them. The CDR3, as DNA: TGCAGTGCTAAGGGTTACCAAGAGACCCAGTACTTC. It yields the protein CSAKGYQETQYF.

This rearrangement joins TRBV30 to TRBJ1-2, with D tentatively TRBD1 (5 bases). The germline V and J ends were trimmed by 5 bases and 4 bases, with 11 bases remaining between them. Germline-derived CDR1 and CDR2 are GTSNPN and SVGIG (reference sequence). This CDR3 spans 12 amino acids. This CDR3 reads CAWDQGGYGYTF. CDR3 sequence (DNA): TGTGCCTGGGACCAGGGCGGCTATGGCTACACCTTC.

The chain is built from TRBV27 and TRBJ1-1; maybe TRBD1 (6 bases). Trimming pared 3 bases from V and 1 base from J, leaving 9 bases between. The CDR3 runs to 14 residues. Germline V gives CDR1 MNHEY, CDR2 SMNVEV (reference sequence). CDR3 nucleotides: TGTGCCAGCAGTTTCAGGGGACAGAACACTGAAGCTTTCTTT. Protein: CASSFRGQNTEAFF.

This clonotype has just one count. The chain recombines TRBV20-1 with TRBJ1-1; D not certain. The CDR3 is 12 amino acids. Trimming left V 5 bases short and J 2 bases short, with 9 bases between. Germline assignment: CDR1 DFQATT and CDR2 SNEGSKA (reference sequence). The CDR3 is CSAPLTNTEAFF. CDR3 nucleotide sequence: TGCAGTGCTCCATTAACCAACACTGAAGCTTTCTTT.

V is TRBV3-1 and J is TRBJ2-7, with 8 bases fitting TRBD1. V lost 4 bases and J lost 5; bases outside the gene matches: 10. The CDR3 contains 15 residues. Germline V CDR1 and CDR2: LGHDT, YNNKEL (reference sequence). The DNA for the CDR3 is TGTGCCAGCAGCCCCGGGCGGACAGGGATGGACGAGCAGTACTTC. Translated, it gives CASSPGRTGMDEQYF.

The chain links TRBV7-9 to TRBJ1-1, with a tentative D call TRBD1 (5 bases). V lost 5 bases and J lost 5, with 18 bases in between. Germline V CDR1 and CDR2: SEHNR, FQNEAQ (reference sequence). The CDR3 is 15 residues long. The CDR3 here is CASSHINQGTTEAFF. For the CDR3, the DNA is TGTGCCAGCAGCCACATTAATCAGGGAACAACTGAAGCTTTCTTT.

The rearrangement links TRBV20-1 to TRBJ2-5; possible D gene TRBD2, 5 bases. CDR3 size: 13 residues. Trimming removed 3 bases at V and 3 bases at J, with 11 bases between. The germline V gene has CDR1 DFQATT and CDR2 SNEGSKA (reference sequence). CDR3 nucleotides: TGCAGTGCTAGGAGTCGGGGTAAAGAGACCCAGTACTTC. This gives the protein CSARSRGKETQYF.

The chain carries TRBV18 and TRBJ1-1, with 7 bases matching TRBD1. The CDR3 has 14 residues. V dropped 6 bases and J dropped 3; count of bases not matched to a gene: 7. Germline V gene lookup returns CDR1 KGHSH and CDR2 LQKENI. The CDR3 sequence is CASSYEGGYTEAFF. CDR3 in DNA: TGTGCCAGCTCCTACGAAGGGGGCTACACTGAAGCTTTCTTT.

The chain employs TRBV5-1 and TRBJ2-1, with 14 bases fitting TRBD2. The CDR3 loop spans 15 amino acids. V was pared by 3 bases and J by 7 bases, with 3 bases of the junction left unmatched. Per germline, CDR1 SGHRS and CDR2 YFSETQ. The CDR3 DNA follows: TGCGCCAGCAGCTCGACTAGCGGGGGGGCAAATGAGCAGTTCTTC. This translates into CASSSTSGGANEQFF.

The chain combines TRBV29-1 with TRBJ2-5; 10 nucleotides align to TRBD2. The CDR3 loop spans 18 amino acids. With 6 bases clipped from V and 5 bases from J, the junction kept 21 bases outside the gene matches. Germline V gene data show CDR1 as SQVTM and CDR2 as ANQGSEA. The DNA of the CDR3 is TGCAGCGTCTGGGGTGTAGCGGGGGGCCTTTCAGTTGCGGAGACCCAGTACTTC. Translation: CSVWGVAGGLSVAETQYF.

The CDR3 bases are TGTGCCAGCAGCGTACCCCCAGATGAGCAGTTCTTC. Translating gives CASSVPPDEQFF. This chain joins TRBV9 and TRBJ2-1, with unresolved D. Germline V CDR1 and CDR2: SGDLS, YYNGEE. CDR3 size: 12 residues. Trimming removed 1 base at V and 8 bases at J, with 7 bases between.

The J gene is TRBJ2-3, the V gene TRBV19; D call uncertain. Germline loops: CDR1 LNHDA, CDR2 SQIVND (reference sequence). The CDR3 extends over 12 amino acids. V shed 6 bases and J shed 6 bases, with 10 bases lying between them. The CDR3 loop reads CASSPNRDTQYF. The CDR3 DNA is TGTGCCAGTAGCCCAAACCGGGATACGCAGTATTTT.

The genes are TRBV6-5 and TRBJ1-6; no clear D gene. Germline CDR1 MNHEY, CDR2 SVGAGI. V lost 6 bases and J lost 6, with 15 bases in between. The CDR3 extends over 15 amino acids. This chain's CDR3 is CASRGWTEVNSPLHF. The CDR3 coding sequence is TGTGCCAGCAGGGGCTGGACGGAAGTTAATTCACCCCTCCACTTT.

This chain links TRBV20-1 with TRBJ2-3; the D gene is possibly TRBD2 (6 bases). V was trimmed by 6 bases and J by 5 bases, leaving 21 bases between them. Germline values: CDR1 DFQATT, CDR2 SNEGSKA (reference sequence). There are 15 residues in the CDR3. CDR3 in amino acids: CSAPPGLPVQDTQYF. In DNA form, the CDR3 reads TGCAGTGCCCCCCCGGGACTGCCGGTCCAAGATACGCAGTATTTT.

This chain links TRBV6-5 with TRBJ2-5; D is possibly TRBD1 or TRBD2 (6 bases each). Between the trimmed V and J ends, which lost 0 bases and 7 bases, there was a span of 15 bases. The CDR3 is made up of 15 amino acids. Germline CDR1 MNHEY, CDR2 SVGAGI. The CDR3 is CASSYSKSGAGTQYF. DNA for the CDR3: TGTGCCAGCAGTTACTCGAAATCGGGGGCCGGGACCCAGTACTTC.

In DNA, the CDR3 is TGTGCCAGCAGCTCGCTAAACAGGGTCGCCTACAATGAGCAGTTCTTC. It is translated as CASSSLNRVAYNEQFF. This chain joins TRBV13 and TRBJ2-1, with a tentative D call TRBD1 (6 bases). Germline CDR1 PRHDT, CDR2 FYEKMQ (reference sequence). V lost 4 bases, J lost 2 bases, and 15 bases lay in between. This CDR3 has 16 residues. Looking up the rest from reference TRBV13 and TRBJ2-1 gives the full variable domain: AAGVIQSPRHLIKEKRETATLKCYPIPRHDTVYWYQQGPGQDPQFLISFYEKMQSDKGSIPDRFSAQQFSDYHSELNMSSLELGDSALYFCASSSLNRVAYNEQFFGPGTRLTVL.

This clonotype showed up just once. V gene TRBV9 combines with J gene TRBJ2-7; TRBD2 matches at 8 bases. The ends lost 0 bases at V and 3 bases at J; junction bases unmatched: 8. The germline gives CDR1 SGDLS, CDR2 YYNGEE. The CDR3 extends over 16 amino acids. The CDR3 protein is CASSVEGLAGRYEQYF. The CDR3 DNA is TGTGCCAGCAGCGTAGAAGGGCTAGCGGGCCGCTACGAGCAGTACTTC.

The V call is TRBV30, the J call TRBJ2-5; D is perhaps TRBD1 (6 bases). Trimming took off 4 bases at V and 5 bases at J, with 17 bases between the two ends. The CDR3 sequence is 14 residues long. Germline V CDR1 and CDR2: GTSNPN, SVGIG (reference sequence). CDR3 nucleotide sequence: TGTGCCTGGAACGTGTTACAGGGTTCGGAGACCCAGTACTTC. Its translation is CAWNVLQGSETQYF. Full variable domain (rest looked up from reference TRBV30 and TRBJ2-5): SQTIHQWPATLVQPVGSPLSLECTVEGTSNPNLYWYRQAAGRGLQLLFYSVGIGQISSEVPQNLSASRPQDRQFILSSKKLLLSDSGFYLCAWNVLQGSETQYFGPGTRLLVL.

The chain has TRBV13 and TRBJ1-1; no definite D call. Germline CDR1 reads PRHDT; CDR2 reads FYEKMQ (reference sequence). The CDR3 contains 17 residues. V lost 1 base, J lost 1 base, and 16 bases lay in between. Here the CDR3 DNA reads TGTGCCAGCAGCTTAGACCCAACGGGCCGAGGGAACACTGAAGCTTTCTTT. Translated: CASSLDPTGRGNTEAFF.

The rearrangement joins TRBV20-1 to TRBJ2-1, with D maybe TRBD2 (6 bases). The germline V and J ends were trimmed by 2 bases and 0 bases, with 14 bases remaining between them. The germline CDR1 and CDR2 sequences are DFQATT and SNEGSKA (reference sequence). This CDR3 has 16 amino acids. CDR3: CSARILADNSYNEQFF. Written as DNA, the CDR3 is TGCAGTGCTAGAATATTAGCGGACAACTCCTACAATGAGCAGTTCTTC.

The chain is built from TRBV2 and TRBJ2-7; 7 nucleotides line up with TRBD2. The germline CDR1 and CDR2 sequences are SNHLY and FYNNEI. V lost 9 bases to trimming and J lost 5 bases; unmatched junction nucleotides: 10. The CDR3 length is 13 residues. CDR3 loop: CASELAGRNEQYV. CDR3 nucleotide sequence: TGTGCCAGTGAACTTGCCGGGAGGAACGAGCAGTACGTC.